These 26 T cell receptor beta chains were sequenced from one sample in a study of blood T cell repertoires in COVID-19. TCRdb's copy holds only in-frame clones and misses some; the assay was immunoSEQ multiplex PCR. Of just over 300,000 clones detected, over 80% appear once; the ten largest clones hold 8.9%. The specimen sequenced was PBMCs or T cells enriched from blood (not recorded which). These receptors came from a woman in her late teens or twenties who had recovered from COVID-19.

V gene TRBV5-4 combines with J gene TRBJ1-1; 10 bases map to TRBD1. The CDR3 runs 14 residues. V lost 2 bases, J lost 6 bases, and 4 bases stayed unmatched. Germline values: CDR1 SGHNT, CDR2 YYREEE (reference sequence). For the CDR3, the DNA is TGTGCCAGCAGCTTTCAGACAGGGGGCGCTGAAGCTTTCTTT. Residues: CASSFQTGGAEAFF.

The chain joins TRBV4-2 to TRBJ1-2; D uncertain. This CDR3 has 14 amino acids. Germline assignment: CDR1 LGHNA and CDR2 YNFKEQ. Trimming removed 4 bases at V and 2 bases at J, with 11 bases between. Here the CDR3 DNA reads TGTGCCAGCAGCCCCCCTCTCCAGAACTATGGCTACACCTTC. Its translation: CASSPPLQNYGYTF.

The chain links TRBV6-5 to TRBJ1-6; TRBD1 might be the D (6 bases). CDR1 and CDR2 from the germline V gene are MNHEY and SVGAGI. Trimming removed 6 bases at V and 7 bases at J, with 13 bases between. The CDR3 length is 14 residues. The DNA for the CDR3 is TGTGCCAGCAGAGTAACAGGGAACAATTCACCCCTCCACTTT. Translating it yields CASRVTGNNSPLHF.

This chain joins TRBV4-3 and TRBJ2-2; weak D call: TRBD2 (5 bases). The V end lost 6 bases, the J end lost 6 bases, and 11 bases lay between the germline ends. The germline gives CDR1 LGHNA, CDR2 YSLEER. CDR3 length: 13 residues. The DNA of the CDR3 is TGCGCCAGCAGTCATACGCGGGCCGGGGAGCTGTTTTTT. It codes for CASSHTRAGELFF.

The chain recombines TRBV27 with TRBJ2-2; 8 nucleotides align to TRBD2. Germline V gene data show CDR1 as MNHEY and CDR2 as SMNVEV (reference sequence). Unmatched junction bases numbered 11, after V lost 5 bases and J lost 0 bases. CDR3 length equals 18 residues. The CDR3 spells CASSHIGGGWANTGELFF. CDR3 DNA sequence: TGTGCCAGCAGTCACATCGGGGGGGGCTGGGCGAACACCGGGGAGCTGTTTTTT.

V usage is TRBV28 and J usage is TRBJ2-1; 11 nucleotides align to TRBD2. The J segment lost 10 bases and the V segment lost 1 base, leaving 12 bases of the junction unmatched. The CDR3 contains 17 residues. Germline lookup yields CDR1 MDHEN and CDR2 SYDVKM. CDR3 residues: CASSLSLTSGRREEQFF. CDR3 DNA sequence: TGTGCCAGCAGTTTATCCCTTACTAGCGGGAGACGAGAAGAGCAGTTCTTC.

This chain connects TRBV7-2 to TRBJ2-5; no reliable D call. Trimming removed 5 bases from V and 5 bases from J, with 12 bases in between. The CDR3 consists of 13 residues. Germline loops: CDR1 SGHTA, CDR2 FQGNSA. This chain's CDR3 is CASSIKSLETQYF. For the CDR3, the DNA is TGTGCCAGCAGCATTAAGAGTTTGGAGACCCAGTACTTC.

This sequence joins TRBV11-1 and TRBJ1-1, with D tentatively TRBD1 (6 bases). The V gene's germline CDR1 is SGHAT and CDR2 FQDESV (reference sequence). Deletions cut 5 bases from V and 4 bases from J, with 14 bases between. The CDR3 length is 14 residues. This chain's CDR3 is CASSIGQSSTEAFF. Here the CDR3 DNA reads TGTGCCAGCAGCATAGGACAGTCCTCCACTGAAGCTTTCTTT.

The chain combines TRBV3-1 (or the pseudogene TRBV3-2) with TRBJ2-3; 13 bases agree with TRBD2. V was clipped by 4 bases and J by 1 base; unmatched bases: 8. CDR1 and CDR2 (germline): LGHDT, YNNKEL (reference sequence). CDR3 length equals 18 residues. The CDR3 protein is CASSRTSGGLPRTDTQYF. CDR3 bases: TGTGCCAGCAGCCGGACTAGCGGGGGCTTACCTCGCACAGATACGCAGTATTTT.

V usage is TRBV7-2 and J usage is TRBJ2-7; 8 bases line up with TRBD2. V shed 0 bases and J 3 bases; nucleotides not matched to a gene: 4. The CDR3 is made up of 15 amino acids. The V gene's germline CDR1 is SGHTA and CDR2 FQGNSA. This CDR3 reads CASSLAGLANYEQYF. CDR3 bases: TGTGCCAGCAGCTTAGCAGGACTAGCAAACTACGAGCAGTACTTC.

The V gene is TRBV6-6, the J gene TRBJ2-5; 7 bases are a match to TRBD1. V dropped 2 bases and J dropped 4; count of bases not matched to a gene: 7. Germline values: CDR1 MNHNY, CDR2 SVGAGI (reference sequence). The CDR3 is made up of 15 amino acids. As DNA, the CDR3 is TGTGCCAGCAGTTACCGTCCCCCAGGGGGAGAGACCCAGTACTTC. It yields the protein CASSYRPPGGETQYF.

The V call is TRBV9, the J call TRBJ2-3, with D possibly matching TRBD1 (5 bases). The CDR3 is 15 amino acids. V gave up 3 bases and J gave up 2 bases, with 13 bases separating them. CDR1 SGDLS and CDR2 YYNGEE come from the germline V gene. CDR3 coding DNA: TGTGCCAGCAGCGCTTCGGACATACCCACAGATACGCAGTATTTT. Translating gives CASSASDIPTDTQYF.

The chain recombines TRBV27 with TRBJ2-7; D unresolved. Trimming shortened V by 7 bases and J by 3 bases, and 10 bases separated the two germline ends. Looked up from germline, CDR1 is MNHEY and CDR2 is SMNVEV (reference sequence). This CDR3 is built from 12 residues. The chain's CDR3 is CASIFSYYEQYF. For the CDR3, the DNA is TGTGCCAGCATATTCAGTTACTACGAGCAGTACTTC.

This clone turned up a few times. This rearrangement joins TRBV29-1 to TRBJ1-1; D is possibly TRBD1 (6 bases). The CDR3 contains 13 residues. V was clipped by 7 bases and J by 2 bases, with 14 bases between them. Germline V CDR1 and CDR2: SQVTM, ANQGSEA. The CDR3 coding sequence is TGCAGCGCCCTTGCGGGGGGCAACACTGAAGCTTTCTTT. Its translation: CSALAGGNTEAFF.

CDR3 residues: CASSSGGGLEAFF. Written as DNA, the CDR3 is TGTGCCAGCAGTTCAGGTGGCGGGTTAGAAGCTTTCTTT. This sequence joins TRBV28 and TRBJ1-1; D uncertain. Germline values: CDR1 MDHEN, CDR2 SYDVKM. This CDR3 is built from 13 residues. V dropped 4 bases and J dropped 8 bases, with 14 bases sitting between them.

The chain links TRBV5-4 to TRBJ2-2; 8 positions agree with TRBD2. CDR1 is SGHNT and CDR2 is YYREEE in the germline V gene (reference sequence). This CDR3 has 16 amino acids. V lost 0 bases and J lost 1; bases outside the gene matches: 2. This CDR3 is CASSLEGLGNTGELFF. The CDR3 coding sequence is TGTGCCAGCAGCTTGGAGGGACTAGGGAACACCGGGGAGCTGTTTTTT.

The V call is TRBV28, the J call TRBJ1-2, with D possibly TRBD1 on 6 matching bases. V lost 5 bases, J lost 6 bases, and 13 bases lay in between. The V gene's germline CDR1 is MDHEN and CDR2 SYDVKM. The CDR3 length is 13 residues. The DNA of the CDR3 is TGTGCCAGCAGTGTGCACAGGGCCCATGGCTACACCTTC. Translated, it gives CASSVHRAHGYTF.

CDR3 in amino acids: CASSLPRERSTDTQYF. The CDR3 DNA is TGCGCCAGCAGCTTGCCCCGTGAACGGAGCACAGATACGCAGTATTTT. The chain has TRBV5-1 and TRBJ2-3, with D hard to call. Germline lookup yields CDR1 SGHRS and CDR2 YFSETQ. The CDR3 has 16 amino acids. The V gene lost 1 base and the J gene lost 0 bases, with 12 bases spanning the gap.

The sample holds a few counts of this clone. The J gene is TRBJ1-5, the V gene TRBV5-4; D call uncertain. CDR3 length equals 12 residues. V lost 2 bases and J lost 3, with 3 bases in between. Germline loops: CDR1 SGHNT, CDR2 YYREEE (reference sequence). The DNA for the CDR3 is TGTGCCAGCAGCTTCCTCAATCAGCCCCAGCATTTT. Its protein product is CASSFLNQPQHF.

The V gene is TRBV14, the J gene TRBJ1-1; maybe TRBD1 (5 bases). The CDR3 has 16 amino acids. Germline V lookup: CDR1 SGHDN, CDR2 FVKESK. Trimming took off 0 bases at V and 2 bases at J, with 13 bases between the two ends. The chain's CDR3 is CASSQERGGSNTEAFF. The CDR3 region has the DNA TGTGCCAGCAGCCAAGAAAGGGGCGGGAGTAACACTGAAGCTTTCTTT.

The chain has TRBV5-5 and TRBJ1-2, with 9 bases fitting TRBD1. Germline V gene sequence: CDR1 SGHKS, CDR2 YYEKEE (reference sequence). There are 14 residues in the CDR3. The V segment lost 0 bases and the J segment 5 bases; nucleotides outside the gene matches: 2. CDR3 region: CASSLATGGYGYTF. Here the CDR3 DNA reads TGTGCCAGCAGCTTGGCGACAGGGGGATATGGCTACACCTTC.

The CDR3 protein is CASSLIGQTYF. The CDR3 DNA sequence: TGTGCCAGCAGTTTAATCGGACAGACCTACTTC. The chain employs TRBV28 and TRBJ2-7; the D gene is possibly TRBD1 (6 bases). CDR3 size: 11 residues. V was trimmed by 2 bases and J by 13 bases, leaving 12 bases between them. CDR1 MDHEN and CDR2 SYDVKM come from the germline V gene.

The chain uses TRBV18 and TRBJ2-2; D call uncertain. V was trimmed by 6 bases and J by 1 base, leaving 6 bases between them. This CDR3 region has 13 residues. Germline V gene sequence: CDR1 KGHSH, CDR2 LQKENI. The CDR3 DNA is TGTGCCAGCTCCCCCCTGAACACCGGGGAGCTGTTTTTT. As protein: CASSPLNTGELFF. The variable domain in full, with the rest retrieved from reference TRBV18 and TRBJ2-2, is NAGVMQNPRHLVRRRGQEARLRCSPMKGHSHVYWYRQLPEEGLKFMVYLQKENIIDESGMPKERFSAEFPKEGPSILRIQQVVRGDSAAYFCASSPLNTGELFFGEGSRLTVL.

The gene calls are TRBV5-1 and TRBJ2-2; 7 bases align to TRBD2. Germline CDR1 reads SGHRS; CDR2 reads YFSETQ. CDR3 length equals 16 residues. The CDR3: CGGCSDRGGNTGELFF. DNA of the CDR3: TGCGGGGGCTGTTCGGACCGCGGGGGAAACACCGGGGAGCTGTTTTTT.

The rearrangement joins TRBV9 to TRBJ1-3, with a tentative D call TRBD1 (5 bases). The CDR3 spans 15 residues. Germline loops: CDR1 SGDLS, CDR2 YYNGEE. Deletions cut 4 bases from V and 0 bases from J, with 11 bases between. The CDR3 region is CASSPGRGSGNTIYF. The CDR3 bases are TGTGCCAGCAGCCCCGGGAGGGGCTCTGGAAACACCATATATTTT.

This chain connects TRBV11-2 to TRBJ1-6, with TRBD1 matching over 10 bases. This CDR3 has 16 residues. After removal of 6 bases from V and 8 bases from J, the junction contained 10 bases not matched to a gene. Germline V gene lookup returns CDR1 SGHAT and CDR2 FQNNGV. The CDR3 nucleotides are TGTGCCAGCAGGTATACCGGGACAGGGGTGGATTCACCCCTCCACTTT. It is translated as CASRYTGTGVDSPLHF.